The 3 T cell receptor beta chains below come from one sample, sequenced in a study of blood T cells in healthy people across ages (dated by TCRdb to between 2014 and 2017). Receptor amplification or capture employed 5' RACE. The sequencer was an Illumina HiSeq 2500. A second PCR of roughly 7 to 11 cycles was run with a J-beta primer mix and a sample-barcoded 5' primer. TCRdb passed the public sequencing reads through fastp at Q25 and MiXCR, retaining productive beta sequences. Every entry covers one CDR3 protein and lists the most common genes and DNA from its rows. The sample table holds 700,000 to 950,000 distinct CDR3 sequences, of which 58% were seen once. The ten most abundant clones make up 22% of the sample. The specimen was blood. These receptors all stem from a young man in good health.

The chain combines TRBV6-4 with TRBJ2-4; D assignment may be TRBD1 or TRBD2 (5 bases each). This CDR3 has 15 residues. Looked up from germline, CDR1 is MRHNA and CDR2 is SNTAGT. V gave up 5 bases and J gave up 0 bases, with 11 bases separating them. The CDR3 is CASSRTGGAKNIQYF. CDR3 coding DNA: TGTGCCAGCAGTCGTACAGGAGGAGCCAAAAACATTCAGTACTTC.

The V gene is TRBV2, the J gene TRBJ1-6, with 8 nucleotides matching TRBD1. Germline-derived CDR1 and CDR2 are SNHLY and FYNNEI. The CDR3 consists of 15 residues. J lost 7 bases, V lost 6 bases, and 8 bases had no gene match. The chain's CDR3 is CASRQIGQGNSPLHF. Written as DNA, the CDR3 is TGTGCCAGCAGACAGATCGGACAGGGAAATTCACCCCTCCACTTT.

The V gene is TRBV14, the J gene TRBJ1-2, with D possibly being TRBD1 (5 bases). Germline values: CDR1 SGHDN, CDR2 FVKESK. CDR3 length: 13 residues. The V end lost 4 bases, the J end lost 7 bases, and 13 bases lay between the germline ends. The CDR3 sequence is CASSPRTSGGYTF. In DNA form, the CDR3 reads TGTGCCAGCAGCCCCCGGACATCTGGTGGCTACACCTTC.